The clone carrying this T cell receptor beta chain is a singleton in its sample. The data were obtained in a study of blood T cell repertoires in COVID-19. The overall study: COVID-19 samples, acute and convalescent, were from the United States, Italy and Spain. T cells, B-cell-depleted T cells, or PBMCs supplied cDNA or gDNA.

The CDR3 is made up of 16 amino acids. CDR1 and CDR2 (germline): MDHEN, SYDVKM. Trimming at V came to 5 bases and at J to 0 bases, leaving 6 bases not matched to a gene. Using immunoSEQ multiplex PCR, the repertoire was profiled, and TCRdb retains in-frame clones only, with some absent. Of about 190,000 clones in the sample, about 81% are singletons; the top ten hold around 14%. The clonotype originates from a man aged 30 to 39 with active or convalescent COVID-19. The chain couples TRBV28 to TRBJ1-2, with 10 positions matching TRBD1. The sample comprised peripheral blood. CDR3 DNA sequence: TGTGCCAGCAGTCCCGGGACAGGGGAAGCTAACTATGGCTACACCTTC. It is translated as CASSPGTGEANYGYTF.